This section outlines one TCR beta chain sequence together with its context. The sample originates from a study of blood T cell repertoires in COVID-19. TCRdb's table, derived via immunoSEQ multiplex PCR, lists solely in-frame clones and lacks some. The table has around 140,000 clones, 89% seen once; the top ten hold around 1.5%. This sequence was found in a human donor in a cohort sampled during active COVID-19. Input material: peripheral blood.

DNA for the CDR3: TGCGCCAGCAGCTCCTCGGGCCAAGCACTTGAGGGTGAGCAGTTCTTC. This codes for CASSSSGQALEGEQFF. The rearrangement links TRBV5-1 to TRBJ2-1; D perhaps matches TRBD2 (5 bases). Germline CDR1 SGHRS, CDR2 YFSETQ. Trimming removed 3 bases from V and 9 bases from J, with 22 bases in between. The CDR3 length is 16 residues. The full variable domain, in which reference TRBV5-1 and TRBJ2-1 provide the parts outside the CDR3, is KAGVTQTPRYLIKTRGQQVTLSCSPISGHRSVSWYQQTPGQGLQFLFEYFSETQRNKGNFPGRFSGRQFSNSRSEMNVSTLELGDSALYLCASSSSGQALEGEQFFGPGTRLTVL.